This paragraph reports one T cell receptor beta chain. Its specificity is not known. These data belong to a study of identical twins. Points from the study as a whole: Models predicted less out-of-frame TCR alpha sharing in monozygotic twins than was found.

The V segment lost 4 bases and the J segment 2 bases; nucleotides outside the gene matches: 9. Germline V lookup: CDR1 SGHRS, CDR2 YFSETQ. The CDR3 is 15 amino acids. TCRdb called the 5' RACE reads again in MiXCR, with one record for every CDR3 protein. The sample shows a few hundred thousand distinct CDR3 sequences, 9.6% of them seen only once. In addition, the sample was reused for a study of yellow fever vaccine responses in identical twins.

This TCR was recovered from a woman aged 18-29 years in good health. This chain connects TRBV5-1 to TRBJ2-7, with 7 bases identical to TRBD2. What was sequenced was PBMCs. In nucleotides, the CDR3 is TGCGCCAGCAGCCCTAGAGAGCGGGGCCCCTACGAGCAGTACTTC. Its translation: CASSPRERGPYEQYF.